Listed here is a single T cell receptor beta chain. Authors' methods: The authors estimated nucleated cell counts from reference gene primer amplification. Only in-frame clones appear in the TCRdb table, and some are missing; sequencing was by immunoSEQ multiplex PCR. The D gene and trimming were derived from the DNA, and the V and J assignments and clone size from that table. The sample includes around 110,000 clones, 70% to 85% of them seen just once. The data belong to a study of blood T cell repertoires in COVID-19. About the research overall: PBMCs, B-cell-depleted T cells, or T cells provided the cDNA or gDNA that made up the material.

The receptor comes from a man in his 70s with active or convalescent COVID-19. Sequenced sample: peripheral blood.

The CDR3 nucleotides are TGTGCCAGCAGTCCTAATAGCAATCAGCCCCAGCATTTT. Protein sequence: CASSPNSNQPQHF. This chain uses TRBV12-3 or TRBV12-4 with TRBJ1-5, with no clear D. Between the trimmed V and J ends, which lost 5 bases and 0 bases, there was a span of 5 bases. The CDR3 is made up of 13 amino acids.